Listed below are T cell receptor beta chains from one sample, sequenced in a study of T cells in localized non-small cell lung cancer. TCRdb's copy holds only in-frame clones and misses some; the assay was immunoSEQ multiplex PCR. This table has tens of thousands of clones, around three quarters appearing once. Material: PBMCs, obtained before any cancer treatment. These receptors all stem from a man aged 40-75 years with stage II squamous cell lung carcinoma. Both conserved end residues are part of each CDR3. Fields, in order: clone size, D gene, V gene, J gene, CDR3 DNA, CDR3 protein. A D gene is named only where the DNA matches it firmly. The listing skips clone size in some rows; elsewhere it reads once, few, many or a size class.

.,.,TRBV6-1,TRBJ2-3,TGTGCCAGCAAGGGGACATCTAGCACAGATACGCAGTATTTT,CASKGTSSTDTQYF
once,.,TRBV5-5,TRBJ2-1,TGTGCCAGCAGCTTAATCGGTAGCAGAAATGAGCAGTTCTTC,CASSLIGSRNEQFF
.,.,TRBV2,TRBJ2-1,TGTGCCAGCAGTTTGGGACACAACAATGAGCAGTTCTTC,CASSLGHNNEQFF
.,TRBD2,TRBV19,TRBJ2-1,TGTGCCAGTACCATAGCGGGAGCTAGTGAGCAGTTCTTC,CASTIAGASEQFF
once,.,TRBV19,TRBJ2-7,TGTGCCAGTAGTCCGGGCCTCCCTCCCTACGAGCAGTACTTC,CASSPGLPPYEQYF
.,TRBD1,TRBV19,TRBJ2-5,TGTGCCAGTAGTATAGTGGCAGGGGGCACACAAGAGACCCAGTACTTC,CASSIVAGGTQETQYF
.,.,TRBV4-3,TRBJ2-7,TGCGCCAGCAGCCGGGGAGGCCACGAGCAGTACTTC,CASSRGGHEQYF
.,.,TRBV6-6,TRBJ1-1,TGTGCCAGCATAACCGACGGGGGGAGACGCACTGAAGCTTTCTTT,CASITDGGRRTEAFF
.,TRBD1,TRBV6-5,TRBJ2-7,TGTGCCAGCAGAACCGCCGGGACAGGGATCTACGAGCAGTACTTC,CASRTAGTGIYEQYF
few,TRBD1,TRBV6-5,TRBJ1-2,TGTGCCAGCAACGAAGACAGGGCGTTAAATTATGGCTACACCTTC,CASNEDRALNYGYTF
.,.,TRBV28,TRBJ2-7,TGTGCCAGCAGCTTAGGCATACAACTCCACGAGCAGTACTTC,CASSLGIQLHEQYF
.,.,TRBV7-9,TRBJ2-5,TGTGCCAGCCGGAAAATGGCTGAGACCCAGTACTTC,CASRKMAETQYF
.,.,TRBV27,TRBJ1-6,TGTGCCAGCAGGGACAGTAATTCACCCCTCCACTTT,CASRDSNSPLHF
.,TRBD2,TRBV5-6,TRBJ2-1,TGTGCCAGCAGCTTGGGGACTAGCGGGTACAATGAGCAGTTCTTC,CASSLGTSGYNEQFF
.,.,TRBV5-1,TRBJ2-1,TGCGCCAGCAGCTTGGCCAGGGGGGCTTACAATGAGCAGTTCTTC,CASSLARGAYNEQFF
.,TRBD1,TRBV5-1,TRBJ1-1,TGCGCCAGCAGCTTTGAACAGGGGCAAGCTTTCTTT,CASSFEQGQAFF
.,TRBD2,TRBV7-2,TRBJ2-7,TGTGCCAGCAGCGCCGGACTAGCGGGAGGCGAGCAGTACTTC,CASSAGLAGGEQYF
.,.,TRBV29-1,TRBJ1-1,TGCAGCGTTGCCCGGAACACTGAAGCTTTCTTT,CSVARNTEAFF
.,.,TRBV6-5,TRBJ1-5,TGTGCCAGCGGAAATAGCAATCAGCCCCAGCATTTT,CASGNSNQPQHF
.,.,TRBV5-5,TRBJ1-1,TGTGCCAGCAGCCAGGGTTGGAACACTGAAGCTTTCTTT,CASSQGWNTEAFF
.,.,TRBV29-1,TRBJ1-1,TGCAGCGGCATAGAGACAGCGAACACTGAAGCTTTCTTT,CSGIETANTEAFF
few,.,TRBV12-5,TRBJ1-1,TGTGCTAGTGGTTTGGTACTAGGGCAGGGGAGGACTGAAGCTTTCTTT,CASGLVLGQGRTEAFF
.,.,TRBV30,TRBJ2-7,TGTGCCTGGAGTAAGTCCAGCCGCGGCGAGCAGTACTTC,CAWSKSSRGEQYF
.,.,TRBV7-2,TRBJ2-5,TGTGCCAGCAGCTTTTCGGGGGCGTCAGAGACCCAGTACTTC,CASSFSGASETQYF
.,TRBD2,TRBV27,TRBJ2-7,TGTGCCAGCAGTTCCCCGACTAGCGGGTCCTACGAGCAGTACTTC,CASSSPTSGSYEQYF
medium-sized,.,TRBV19,TRBJ1-2,TGTGCCAGTGCCCTCGGGACGGTGGGCTACACCTTC,CASALGTVGYTF
.,.,TRBV11-1,TRBJ2-7,TGTGCCAGCAGCTCCCGCCCCTACGAGCAGTACTTC,CASSSRPYEQYF
.,.,TRBV7-8,TRBJ1-2,TGTGCCAGCAGCTCAAGGTTCCAGGGGAACTATGGCTACACCTTC,CASSSRFQGNYGYTF
.,TRBD1,TRBV7-2,TRBJ1-6,TGTGCCAGCAGCTCTGGACAGGGGAATTCACCCCTCCACTTT,CASSSGQGNSPLHF
.,.,TRBV2,TRBJ1-2,TGTGCCAGCAGTGTATCGCAGTCCTATGGCTACACCTTC,CASSVSQSYGYTF
.,TRBD2,TRBV5-1,TRBJ2-1,TGCGCCAGCAGCTTGAGGCCTAGCGGGGGGGCCAATGAGCAGTTCTTC,CASSLRPSGGANEQFF
.,TRBD1,TRBV10-3,TRBJ1-3,TGTGCCATCAGTGGGGACAGGTTTTTGGGAAACACCATATATTTT,CAISGDRFLGNTIYF
.,TRBD1,TRBV28,TRBJ1-1,TGTGCCAGCAGGGGGCAGGGGGCCTCTGAAGCTTTCTTT,CASRGQGASEAFF
.,.,TRBV5-1,TRBJ1-1,TGCGCCAGCAGCTTGGCAGGGATGGGGACTGAAGCTTTCTTT,CASSLAGMGTEAFF
few,.,TRBV5-1,TRBJ2-7,TGCGCCAGCAGCCTCATACCGGGACCAGACTACGAGCAGTACTTC,CASSLIPGPDYEQYF
.,.,TRBV7-8,TRBJ2-2,TGTGCCAGCAGCCCGCAGGGCCTCACCGGGGAGCTGTTTTTT,CASSPQGLTGELFF
.,.,TRBV28,TRBJ1-1,TGTGCCAGCACCAGGCCCGGGAACACTGAAGCTTTCTTT,CASTRPGNTEAFF